Here is one T cell receptor (beta chain) with its context. This specimen comes from a study of blood T cell repertoires in COVID-19. The overall study: PBMCs, B-cell-depleted T cells, or T cells were the source of the cDNA or gDNA that made up the material.

Repertoires were generated with immunoSEQ multiplex PCR, while TCRdb's copy carries only in-frame clones and drops some. Among about 350,000 clones listed, about 88% were seen once. It was within 2 weeks before study entry that exposed participants met a COVID-19 case. CDR3 size: 15 residues. Germline V lookup: CDR1 LGHDT, CDR2 YNNKEL (reference sequence). V shed 0 bases, J shed 11 bases, and the junction held 8 bases outside the gene matches. V usage is TRBV3-1 (or the pseudogene TRBV3-2) and J usage is TRBJ2-3, with 10 nucleotides matching TRBD2. The source is a woman between 25 and 40 years old who had been exposed to COVID-19. The sequenced material came from PBMCs or T cells enriched from blood (not recorded which). CDR3 coding DNA: TGTGCCAGCAGCCAAGATGGGACAAGCGGGAGGGAGCAGTATTTT. Amino acids: CASSQDGTSGREQYF.